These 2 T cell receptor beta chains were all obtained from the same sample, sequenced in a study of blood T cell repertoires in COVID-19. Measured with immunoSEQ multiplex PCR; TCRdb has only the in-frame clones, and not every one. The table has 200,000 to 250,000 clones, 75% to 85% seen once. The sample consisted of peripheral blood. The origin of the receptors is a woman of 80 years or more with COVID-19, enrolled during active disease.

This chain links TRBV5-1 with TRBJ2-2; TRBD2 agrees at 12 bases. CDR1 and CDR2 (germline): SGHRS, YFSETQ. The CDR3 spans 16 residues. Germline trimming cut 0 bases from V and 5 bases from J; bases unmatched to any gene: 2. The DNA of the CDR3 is TGCGCCAGCAGCTTGGGACTAGCGGGAGTGACCGGGGAGCTGTTTTTT. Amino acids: CASSLGLAGVTGELFF. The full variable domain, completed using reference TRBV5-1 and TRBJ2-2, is KAGVTQTPRYLIKTRGQQVTLSCSPISGHRSVSWYQQTPGQGLQFLFEYFSETQRNKGNFPGRFSGRQFSNSRSEMNVSTLELGDSALYLCASSLGLAGVTGELFFGEGSRLTVL.

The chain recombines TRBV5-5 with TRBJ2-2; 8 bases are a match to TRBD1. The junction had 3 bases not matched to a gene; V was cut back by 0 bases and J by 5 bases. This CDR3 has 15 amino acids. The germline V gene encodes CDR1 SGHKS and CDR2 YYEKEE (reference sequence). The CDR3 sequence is CASSLADRATGELFF. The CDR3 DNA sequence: TGTGCCAGCAGCTTGGCGGACAGGGCAACCGGGGAGCTGTTTTTT.